These T cell receptor beta chains were read from a single sample in a study of monozygotic twins with inflammatory bowel disease. TCRdb re-called the 5' RACE reads and catalogs CDR3 proteins one per entry, DNA excluded. This table holds around 450,000 distinct CDR3 sequences. The sequenced material came from blood. The receptors were gathered from a human donor with ulcerative colitis or Crohn's disease, or a healthy co-twin of an affected twin (not recorded which). Both conserved end residues are part of each CDR3.

j_gene	v_gene	CDR3aa
TRBJ1-2	TRBV6-5	CASRRVDGYGYTF
TRBJ1-4	TRBV11-2	CASSFTYKPGLGVEKLFF
TRBJ2-5	TRBV20-1	CSARGRPGSHVGETQYF
TRBJ1-2	TRBV19	CASSLSWGSAFYGYTF
TRBJ1-2	TRBV28	CASSSGTGDYYGYTF
TRBJ1-5	TRBV24-1	CATSGGTNQPQHF
TRBJ1-1	TRBV6-5	CASSYSGGRSTEAFF
TRBJ2-1	TRBV7-8	CASSLRTINNEQFF
TRBJ2-2	TRBV9	CASSPLGALILGELFF
TRBJ2-3	TRBV10-3	CAISTVGTDTQYF
TRBJ1-1	TRBV7-9	CASSLPGPRNTEAFF
TRBJ2-7	TRBV4-3	CASSQDRGLEQYF
TRBJ2-3	TRBV18	CASSTQGAGADTQYF
TRBJ2-1	TRBV28	CASSISGTSAYNEQFF
TRBJ2-3	TRBV5-5	CASSLGTPPGTDTQYF
TRBJ2-7	TRBV7-6	CASSFDSGGYEQYF
TRBJ2-7	TRBV7-2	CASSLVGLAQSEQYF
TRBJ2-1	TRBV7-8	CASSPRGAIYDEQFF
TRBJ2-2	TRBV7-3	CASSLTLISTSGSSLLFF
TRBJ2-7	TRBV12-3/TRBV12-4	CASSLGSGSVYEQYF
TRBJ2-1	TRBV12-3/TRBV12-4	CASSFSSGGANNEQFF
TRBJ2-3	TRBV7-2	CASSLGWGGGGATDTQYF
TRBJ2-1	TRBV7-6	CASSRVHYNEQFF
TRBJ1-3	TRBV10-3	CAISEGLENTIYF
TRBJ1-3	TRBV5-1	CASRRETSGNTIYF
TRBJ2-2	TRBV12-3/TRBV12-4	CASSPTTGLNTGELFF